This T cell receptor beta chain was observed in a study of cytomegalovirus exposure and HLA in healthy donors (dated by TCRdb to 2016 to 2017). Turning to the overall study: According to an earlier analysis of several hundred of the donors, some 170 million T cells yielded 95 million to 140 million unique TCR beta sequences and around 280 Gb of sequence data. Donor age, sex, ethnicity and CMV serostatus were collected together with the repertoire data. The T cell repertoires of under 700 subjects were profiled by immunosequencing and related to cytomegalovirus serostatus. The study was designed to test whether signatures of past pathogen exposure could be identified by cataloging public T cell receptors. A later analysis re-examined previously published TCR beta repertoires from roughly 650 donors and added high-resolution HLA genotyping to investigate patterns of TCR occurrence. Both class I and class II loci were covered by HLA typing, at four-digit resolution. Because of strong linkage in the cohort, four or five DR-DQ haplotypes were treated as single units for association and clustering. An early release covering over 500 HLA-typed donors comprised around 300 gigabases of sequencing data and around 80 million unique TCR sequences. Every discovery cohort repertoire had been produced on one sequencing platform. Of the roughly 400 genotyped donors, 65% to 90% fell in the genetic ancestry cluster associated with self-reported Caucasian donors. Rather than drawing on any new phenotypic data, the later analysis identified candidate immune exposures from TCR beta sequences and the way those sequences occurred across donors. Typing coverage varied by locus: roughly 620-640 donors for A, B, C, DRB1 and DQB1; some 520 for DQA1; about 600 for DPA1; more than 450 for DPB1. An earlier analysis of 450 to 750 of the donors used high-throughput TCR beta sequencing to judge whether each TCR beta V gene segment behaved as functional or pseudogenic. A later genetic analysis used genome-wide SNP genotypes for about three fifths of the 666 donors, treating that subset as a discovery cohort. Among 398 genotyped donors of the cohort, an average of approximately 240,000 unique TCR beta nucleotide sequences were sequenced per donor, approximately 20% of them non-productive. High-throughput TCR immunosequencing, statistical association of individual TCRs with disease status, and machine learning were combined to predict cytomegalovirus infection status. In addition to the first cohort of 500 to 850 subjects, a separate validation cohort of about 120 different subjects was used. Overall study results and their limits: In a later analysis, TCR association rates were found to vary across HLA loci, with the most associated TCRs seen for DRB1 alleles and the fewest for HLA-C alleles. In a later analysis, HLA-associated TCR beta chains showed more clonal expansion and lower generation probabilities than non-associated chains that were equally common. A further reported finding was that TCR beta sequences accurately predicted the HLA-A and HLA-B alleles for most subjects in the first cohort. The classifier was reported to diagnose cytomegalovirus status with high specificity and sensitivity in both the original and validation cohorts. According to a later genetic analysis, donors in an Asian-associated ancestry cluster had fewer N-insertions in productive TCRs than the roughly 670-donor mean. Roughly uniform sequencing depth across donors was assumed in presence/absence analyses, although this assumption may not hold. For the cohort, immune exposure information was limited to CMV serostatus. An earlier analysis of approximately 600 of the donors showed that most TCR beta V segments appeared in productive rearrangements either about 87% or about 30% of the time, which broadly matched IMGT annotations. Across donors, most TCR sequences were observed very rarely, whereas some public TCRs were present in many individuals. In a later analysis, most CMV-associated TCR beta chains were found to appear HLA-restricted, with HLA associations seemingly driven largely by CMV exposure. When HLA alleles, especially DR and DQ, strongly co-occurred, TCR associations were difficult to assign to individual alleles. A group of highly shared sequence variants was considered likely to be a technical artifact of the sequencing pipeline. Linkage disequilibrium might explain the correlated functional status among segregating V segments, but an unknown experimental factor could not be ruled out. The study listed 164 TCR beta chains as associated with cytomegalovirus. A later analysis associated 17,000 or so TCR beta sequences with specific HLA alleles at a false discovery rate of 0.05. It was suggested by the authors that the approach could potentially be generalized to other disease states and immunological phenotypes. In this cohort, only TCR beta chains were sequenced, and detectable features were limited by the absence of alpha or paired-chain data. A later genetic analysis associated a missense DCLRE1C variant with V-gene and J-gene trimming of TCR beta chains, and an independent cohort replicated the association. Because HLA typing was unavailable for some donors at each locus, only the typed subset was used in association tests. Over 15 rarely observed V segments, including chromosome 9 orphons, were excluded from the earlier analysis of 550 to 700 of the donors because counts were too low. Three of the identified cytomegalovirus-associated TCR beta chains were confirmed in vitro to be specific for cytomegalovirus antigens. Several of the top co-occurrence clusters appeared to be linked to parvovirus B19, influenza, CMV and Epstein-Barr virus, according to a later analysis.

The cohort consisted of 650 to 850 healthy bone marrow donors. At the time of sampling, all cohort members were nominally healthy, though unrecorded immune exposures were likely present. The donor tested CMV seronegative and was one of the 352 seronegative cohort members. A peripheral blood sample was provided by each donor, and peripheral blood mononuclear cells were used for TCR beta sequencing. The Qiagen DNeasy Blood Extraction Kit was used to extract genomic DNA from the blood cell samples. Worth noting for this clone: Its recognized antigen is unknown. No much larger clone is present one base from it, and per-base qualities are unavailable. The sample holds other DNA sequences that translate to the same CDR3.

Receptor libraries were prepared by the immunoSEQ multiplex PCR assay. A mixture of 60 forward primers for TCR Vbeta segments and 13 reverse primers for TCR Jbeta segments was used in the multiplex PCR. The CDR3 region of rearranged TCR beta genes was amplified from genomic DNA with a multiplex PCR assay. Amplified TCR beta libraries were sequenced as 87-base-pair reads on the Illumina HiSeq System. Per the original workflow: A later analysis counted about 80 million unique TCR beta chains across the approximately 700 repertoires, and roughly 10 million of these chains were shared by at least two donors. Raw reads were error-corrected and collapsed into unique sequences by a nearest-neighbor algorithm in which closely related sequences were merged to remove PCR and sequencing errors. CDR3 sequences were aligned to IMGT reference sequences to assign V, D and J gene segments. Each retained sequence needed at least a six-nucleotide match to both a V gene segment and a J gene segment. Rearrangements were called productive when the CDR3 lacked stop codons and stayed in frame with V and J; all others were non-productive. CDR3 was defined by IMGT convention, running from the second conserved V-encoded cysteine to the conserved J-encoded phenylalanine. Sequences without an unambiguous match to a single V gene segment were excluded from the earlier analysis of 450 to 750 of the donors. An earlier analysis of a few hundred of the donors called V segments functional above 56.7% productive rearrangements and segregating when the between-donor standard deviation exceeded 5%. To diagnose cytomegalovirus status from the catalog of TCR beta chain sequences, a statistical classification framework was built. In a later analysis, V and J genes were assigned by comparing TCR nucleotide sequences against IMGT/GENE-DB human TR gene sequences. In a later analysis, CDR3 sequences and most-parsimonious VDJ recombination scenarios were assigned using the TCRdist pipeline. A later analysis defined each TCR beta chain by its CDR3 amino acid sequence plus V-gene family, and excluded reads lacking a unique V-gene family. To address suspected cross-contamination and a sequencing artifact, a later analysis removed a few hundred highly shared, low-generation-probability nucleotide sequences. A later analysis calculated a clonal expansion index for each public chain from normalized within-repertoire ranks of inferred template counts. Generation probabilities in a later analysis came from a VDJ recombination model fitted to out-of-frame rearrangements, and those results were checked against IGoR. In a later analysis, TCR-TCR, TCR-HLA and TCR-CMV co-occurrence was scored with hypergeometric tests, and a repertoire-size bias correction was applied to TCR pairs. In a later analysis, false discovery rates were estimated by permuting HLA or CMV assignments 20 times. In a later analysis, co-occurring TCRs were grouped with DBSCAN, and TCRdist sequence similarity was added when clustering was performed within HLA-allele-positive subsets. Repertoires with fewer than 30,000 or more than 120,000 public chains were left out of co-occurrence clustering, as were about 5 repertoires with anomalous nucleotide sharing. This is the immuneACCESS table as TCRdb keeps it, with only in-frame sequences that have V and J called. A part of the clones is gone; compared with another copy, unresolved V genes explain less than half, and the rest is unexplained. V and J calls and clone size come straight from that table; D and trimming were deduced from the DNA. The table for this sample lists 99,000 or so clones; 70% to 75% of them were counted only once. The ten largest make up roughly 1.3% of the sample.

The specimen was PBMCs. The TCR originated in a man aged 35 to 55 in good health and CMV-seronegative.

The CDR3 region reads CASSPRGTGIGEKLFF. The bases are TGTGCCAGCTCACCAAGAGGGACAGGTATAGGGGAAAAACTGTTTTTT. In this chain, TRBV18 is recombined with TRBJ1-4; a stretch of 8 junction bases matches TRBD1. The CDR3 has 16 amino acids, counting the end cysteine and phenylalanine. Only the CDR3 DNA is retained, 48 bases long and in frame from the first base. Per the germline V gene, KGHSH is the CDR1 and LQKENI is the CDR2. Trimmed from V: 2 bases; trimmed from J: 8 bases; junction bases lacking a gene match: 10. The full variable domain, with segments outside the CDR3 supplied by the reference TRBV18 and TRBJ1-4 proteins, appears as NAGVMQNPRHLVRRRGQEARLRCSPMKGHSHVYWYRQLPEEGLKFMVYLQKENIIDESGMPKERFSAEFPKEGPSILRIQQVVRGDSAAYFCASSPRGTGIGEKLFFGSGTQLSVL.